There are a few counts of the clone carrying this T cell receptor beta chain. Its antigen is unknown. The source of the sample is a study of CD8 T cells in ankylosing spondylitis. Quantitative 5'-RACE with molecular barcodes produced the TCR beta libraries. TCRdb recomputed calls from the 5' RACE reads with MiXCR, one row per CDR3 protein. The table has more than 100,000 distinct CDR3 sequences, 15% to 20% seen once. General study points: Disease-linked clones had a CD8+ phenotype and relatively low frequency in peripheral blood. There was a TCR beta motif, made of 7 or 8 highly homologous variants, that appeared characteristic of ankylosing spondylitis blood. In the blood and synovial fluid of reactive arthritis, some motif variants had been previously reported. Disease-linked clones reportedly showed significant enrichment in matched ankylosing spondylitis synovial fluid.

After removal of 3 bases from V and 4 bases from J, the junction contained 4 bases not matched to a gene. The CDR3 has 15 amino acids. Germline-derived CDR1 and CDR2 are LGHNA and YNFKEQ. Material for sequencing was blood, either unsorted or a sorted T cell fraction (not recorded which). The chain joins TRBV4-2 to TRBJ2-7, with 12 bases that match TRBD2. This TCR was sampled from a male donor with ankylosing spondylitis. Here the CDR3 DNA reads TGTGCCAGCAGCCATCCGACTAGCGGGAGTTACGAGCAGTACTTC. Translation gives CASSHPTSGSYEQYF.